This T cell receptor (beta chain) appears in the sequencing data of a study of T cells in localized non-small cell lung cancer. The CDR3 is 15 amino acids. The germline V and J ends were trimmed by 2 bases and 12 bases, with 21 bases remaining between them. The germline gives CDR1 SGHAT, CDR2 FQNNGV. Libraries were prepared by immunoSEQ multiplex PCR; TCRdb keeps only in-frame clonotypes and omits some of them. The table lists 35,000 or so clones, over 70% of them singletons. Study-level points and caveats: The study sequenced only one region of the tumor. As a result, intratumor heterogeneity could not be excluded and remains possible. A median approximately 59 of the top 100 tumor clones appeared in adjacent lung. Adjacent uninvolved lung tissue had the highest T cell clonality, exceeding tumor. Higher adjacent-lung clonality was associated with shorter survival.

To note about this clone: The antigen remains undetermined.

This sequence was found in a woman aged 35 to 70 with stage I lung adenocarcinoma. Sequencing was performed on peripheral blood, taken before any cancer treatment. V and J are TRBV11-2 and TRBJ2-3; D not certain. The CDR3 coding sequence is TGTGCCAGCAGCTTACAACCGCCGACGGTCGAGAGACAGTATTTT. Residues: CASSLQPPTVERQYF.